One sample yielded the 32 T cell receptor beta chains listed below, sequenced in a study of blood T cell repertoires in COVID-19. Data came from immunoSEQ multiplex PCR; TCRdb stores just in-frame clones and leaves some out. In the table there are roughly 180,000 clones, over 70% of which are singletons. Material for sequencing was peripheral blood. The receptors were gathered from a man aged 60 to 69 with active or convalescent COVID-19.

The J gene is TRBJ2-1, the V gene TRBV9, with D possibly TRBD1 on 7 matching bases. With 4 bases removed from V and 4 bases from J, the gap between germline ends came to 12 bases. From germline, CDR1 is SGDLS and CDR2 YYNGEE. CDR3 length equals 14 residues. The CDR3 DNA follows: TGTGCCAGCAGCCCCAGGGGGACTTACAATGAGCAGTTCTTC. Translation gives CASSPRGTYNEQFF.

This clone was detected once. The chain uses TRBV28 and TRBJ1-1; D remains unclear. V lost 6 bases, J lost 2 bases, and 7 bases lay in between. Germline CDR1 reads MDHEN; CDR2 reads SYDVKM. The CDR3 loop spans 12 amino acids. The CDR3 sequence is CASRADNTEAFF. The CDR3 coding sequence is TGTGCCAGCAGGGCAGATAACACTGAAGCTTTCTTT.

Note on this clone: Other DNA sequences within the sample encode an identical CDR3. V usage is TRBV19 and J usage is TRBJ2-2, with 16 bases lining up with TRBD2. V dropped 9 bases and J dropped 5; count of bases not matched to a gene: 12. The length of the CDR3 is 18 residues. Germline CDR1 is LNHDA and CDR2 is SQIVND (reference sequence). The CDR3 loop is CASRTGTSGRGGTGELFF. The CDR3 nucleotides read TGTGCCAGCCGCACCGGGACTAGCGGGAGGGGGGGGACCGGGGAGCTGTTTTTT. Full variable domain (missing parts from reference TRBV19 and TRBJ2-2): DGGITQSPKYLFRKEGQNVTLSCEQNLNHDAMYWYRQDPGQGLRLIYYSQIVNDFQKGDIAEGYSVSREKKESFPLTVTSAQKNPTAFYLCASRTGTSGRGGTGELFFGEGSRLTVL.

J is TRBJ2-1 and V is TRBV12-3 or TRBV12-4; 9 bases fit TRBD2. The trim removed 6 bases at V and 13 bases at J, leaving 10 bases unmatched. This CDR3 is 13 amino acids long. CDR3 coding DNA: TGTGCCAGCAGATCTAGCGGGGCGGTACCCCAGTTCTTC. This gives the protein CASRSSGAVPQFF.

The V and J genes are TRBV2 and TRBJ2-3; possible D gene TRBD1, 5 bases. Germline V gives CDR1 SNHLY, CDR2 FYNNEI. This CDR3 has 13 residues. V lost 3 bases to trimming and J lost 6 bases, with 10 bases between them. DNA of the CDR3: TGTGCCAGCAGTGAGGCAGGGCCGGATACGCAGTATTTT. Its translation is CASSEAGPDTQYF.

The chain uses TRBV10-3 and TRBJ1-5; D is perhaps TRBD1 (5 bases). Germline values: CDR1 ENHRY, CDR2 SYGVKD. The CDR3 is 14 residues long. Trimming removed 0 bases at V and 9 bases at J, with 12 bases between. This CDR3 is CAISESRVIGPQHF. The CDR3 DNA reads TGTGCCATCAGTGAGTCCAGGGTCATAGGGCCCCAGCATTTT.

The chain carries TRBV5-1 and TRBJ2-5; 8 positions agree with TRBD1. V gave up 3 bases and J gave up 2 bases; unmatched junction bases: 6. Germline-derived CDR1 and CDR2 are SGHRS and YFSETQ. The CDR3 extends over 15 amino acids. The CDR3, as DNA: TGCGCCAGCAGCTGGACAGGGCCCGGACAAGAGACCCAGTACTTC. It yields the protein CASSWTGPGQETQYF.

The CDR3 spells CASSSLDGTNVLTF. The CDR3 coding sequence is TGTGCCAGCAGCTCCCTCGACGGGACCAACGTCCTGACTTTC. The V gene is TRBV5-4, the J gene TRBJ2-6; a possible D gene is TRBD2 (5 bases). The V gene's germline CDR1 is SGHNT and CDR2 YYREEE (reference sequence). The CDR3 totals 14 residues. Trimming shortened V by 3 bases and J by 8 bases, and 12 bases separated the two germline ends.

V usage is TRBV7-2 and J usage is TRBJ2-3, with 8 nucleotides matching TRBD1. The CDR3 totals 15 residues. With V trimmed by 5 bases and J by 4 bases, 8 bases remained unmatched. Germline loops: CDR1 SGHTA, CDR2 FQGNSA. The CDR3, as DNA: TGTGCCAGCAGCCCCCGGGACAGGTGGTCAGATACGCAGTATTTT. Residues: CASSPRDRWSDTQYF.

This clone was picked up one time. The chain combines TRBV18 with TRBJ2-6; TRBD2 is a possible D gene (6 bases). The CDR3 runs to 16 residues. V was clipped by 0 bases and J by 4 bases, with 10 bases between them. Germline assignment: CDR1 KGHSH and CDR2 LQKENI. CDR3 sequence reads: CASSPPAGPGANVLTF. CDR3 in DNA: TGTGCCAGCTCACCACCGGCGGGGCCGGGGGCCAACGTCCTGACTTTC. The whole variable domain, remainder taken from reference TRBV18 and TRBJ2-6, is NAGVMQNPRHLVRRRGQEARLRCSPMKGHSHVYWYRQLPEEGLKFMVYLQKENIIDESGMPKERFSAEFPKEGPSILRIQQVVRGDSAAYFCASSPPAGPGANVLTFGAGSRLTVL.

J is TRBJ2-3 and V is TRBV19, with a weak D call TRBD2 (6 bases). The CDR3 loop spans 16 amino acids. Germline V gives CDR1 LNHDA, CDR2 SQIVND (reference sequence). Trimming removed 7 bases from V and 0 bases from J, with 17 bases in between. The CDR3 DNA reads as TGTGCCAGTACTCAGACTAGGCGGGGTAGCACAGATACGCAGTATTTT. This encodes CASTQTRRGSTDTQYF.

J is TRBJ1-2 and V is TRBV11-2; 7 nucleotides agree with TRBD1. J lost 4 bases, V lost 2 bases, and 4 bases had no gene match. This CDR3 has 14 residues. Germline assignment: CDR1 SGHAT and CDR2 FQNNGV. Here the CDR3 DNA reads TGTGCCAGCAGCTTACGACAGGGACCCTATGGCTACACCTTC. Protein: CASSLRQGPYGYTF.

This rearrangement joins TRBV20-1 to TRBJ2-4; 8 positions agree with TRBD2. The CDR3 spans 15 residues. Germline V gene sequence: CDR1 DFQATT, CDR2 SNEGSKA (reference sequence). J lost 4 bases, V lost 3 bases, and 8 bases had no gene match. CDR3 protein: CSASRRAGVKNIQYF. The CDR3 nucleotides read TGCAGTGCTAGTAGAAGAGCGGGAGTTAAAAACATTCAGTACTTC.

The gene calls are TRBV3-1 (or the pseudogene TRBV3-2) and TRBJ1-5; tentatively, D is TRBD1 (5 bases). V shed 10 bases and J shed 7 bases, with 17 bases lying between them. Germline CDR1 reads LGHDT; CDR2 reads YNNKEL (reference sequence). The CDR3 has 13 amino acids. Here the CDR3 DNA reads TGTGCCACCTCTATCGGGGGGGGGCAGCCCCAGCATTTT. Translation: CATSIGGGQPQHF.

CDR3 sequence: CATSREWFSYSYEQYF. In DNA, the CDR3 is TGTGCCACCAGCAGAGAGTGGTTCAGTTACTCCTACGAGCAGTACTTC. V gene TRBV15 combines with J gene TRBJ2-7; no definite D call. Trimming removed 0 bases at V and 0 bases at J, with 12 bases between. The CDR3 has 16 amino acids. Germline V CDR1 and CDR2: LNHNV, YYDKDF (reference sequence).

The chain carries TRBV19 and TRBJ1-5; D may be TRBD1 (5 bases). The CDR3 contains 14 residues. V lost 5 bases and J lost 6, with 14 bases in between. Germline lookup yields CDR1 LNHDA and CDR2 SQIVND (reference sequence). The CDR3 reads CASSGQGFGQPQHF. In DNA form, the CDR3 reads TGTGCCAGTAGTGGTCAGGGATTCGGTCAGCCCCAGCATTTT.

This CDR3 reads CASSIEDRVRGYTF. The CDR3 region has the DNA TGTGCCAGTAGTATCGAGGACAGGGTACGGGGCTACACCTTC. The chain uses TRBV19 and TRBJ1-2, with TRBD1 identical over 8 bases. Germline trimming cut 3 bases from V and 8 bases from J; bases unmatched to any gene: 8. The CDR3 loop spans 14 amino acids. Germline CDR1 and CDR2: LNHDA and SQIVND (reference sequence).

The V call is TRBV3-1 (or the pseudogene TRBV3-2), the J call TRBJ2-2; the match to TRBD1 covers 9 bases. The CDR3 spans 16 residues. The germline V gene has CDR1 LGHDT and CDR2 YNNKEL (reference sequence). Trimming took 5 bases from V and 6 from J; bases not matched to a gene: 10. In nucleotides, the CDR3 is TGTGCCAGCAGCGAAAGGGGGACAGGGCCCGCCGGGGAGCTGTTTTTT. This codes for CASSERGTGPAGELFF.

V and J are TRBV6-2 or TRBV6-3 and TRBJ1-5, with a possible D match to TRBD1 (5 bases). Germline V gene data show CDR1 as MNHEY and CDR2 as SVGEGT. This CDR3 has 17 residues. The V end was cut by 5 bases, the J end by 4 bases, with 21 bases between. The CDR3 sequence is CASSLTGIGGANQPQHF. CDR3 in DNA: TGTGCCAGCAGTCTCACAGGTATAGGAGGGGCAAATCAGCCCCAGCATTTT.

This chain links TRBV28 with TRBJ1-5; D perhaps matches TRBD1 (5 bases). Looked up from germline, CDR1 is MDHEN and CDR2 is SYDVKM. Trimming shortened V by 5 bases and J by 5 bases, and 19 bases separated the two germline ends. This CDR3 region has 16 residues. This chain's CDR3 is CASSPPDNYQDQPQHF. As DNA, the CDR3 is TGTGCCAGCAGTCCCCCGGACAATTACCAGGATCAGCCCCAGCATTTT.

This clone was recorded a few times. The rearrangement uses TRBV19 and TRBJ1-1; 10 bases are a match to TRBD1. The CDR3 loop spans 15 amino acids. The germline gives CDR1 LNHDA, CDR2 SQIVND (reference sequence). Trimming at V came to 5 bases and at J to 1 base, leaving 4 bases not matched to a gene. The CDR3 region has the DNA TGTGCCAGTAGTCTAGGGACAGGGGAGAACACTGAAGCTTTCTTT. Amino acid sequence: CASSLGTGENTEAFF.

V gene TRBV4-3 combines with J gene TRBJ2-5, with D perhaps matching TRBD2 (6 bases). The CDR3 is made up of 15 amino acids. Germline CDR1 LGHNA, CDR2 YSLEER. V was pared by 0 bases and J by 4 bases, with 12 bases between. Written as DNA, the CDR3 is TGCGCCAGCAGCCAAGATCCCGGGAGTGGAGAGACCCAGTACTTC. Its translation: CASSQDPGSGETQYF.

The V and J genes are TRBV9 and TRBJ2-1; 7 bases are a match to TRBD2. V shed 3 bases, J shed 4 bases, and the junction held 7 bases outside the gene matches. The CDR3 extends over 15 amino acids. CDR1 is SGDLS, CDR2 YYNGEE, per germline. The CDR3 DNA follows: TGTGCCAGCAGCGCGCCTAGCGGTGTGTACAATGAGCAGTTCTTC. It specifies CASSAPSGVYNEQFF.

The chain links TRBV10-3 to TRBJ2-2; D perhaps matches TRBD1 (6 bases). Germline V gene lookup returns CDR1 ENHRY and CDR2 SYGVKD. This CDR3 contains 12 residues. Trimming removed 6 bases at V and 6 bases at J, with 8 bases between. The CDR3 here is CAIRQGPGELFF. The CDR3 DNA follows: TGTGCCATCAGACAGGGTCCCGGGGAGCTGTTTTTT.

The rearrangement uses TRBV5-6 and TRBJ2-2, with TRBD1 matching over 7 bases. V gave up 2 bases and J gave up 7 bases; unmatched junction bases: 5. CDR3 size: 14 residues. Looked up from germline, CDR1 is SGHDT and CDR2 is YYEEEE. The CDR3 region has the DNA TGTGCCAGCAGCTTTGGACAGGTCGGCGGGGAGCTGTTTTTT. Translating it yields CASSFGQVGGELFF.

The rearrangement uses TRBV19 and TRBJ2-2; TRBD2 agrees at 13 bases. Germline-derived CDR1 and CDR2 are LNHDA and SQIVND (reference sequence). The CDR3 sequence is 15 residues long. V gave up 6 bases and J gave up 6 bases; unmatched junction bases: 4. The CDR3 DNA reads as TGTGCCAGTAGAGGACTAGCGGGAGCGTCCGGGGAGCTGTTTTTT. Its translation is CASRGLAGASGELFF. The whole variable domain, filled in from reference TRBV19 and TRBJ2-2, reads DGGITQSPKYLFRKEGQNVTLSCEQNLNHDAMYWYRQDPGQGLRLIYYSQIVNDFQKGDIAEGYSVSREKKESFPLTVTSAQKNPTAFYLCASRGLAGASGELFFGEGSRLTVL.

V and J are TRBV5-4 and TRBJ2-3; 9 bases align to TRBD1. This CDR3 is built from 16 residues. V was clipped by 4 bases and J by 3 bases; unmatched bases: 9. CDR1 SGHNT and CDR2 YYREEE come from the germline V gene (reference sequence). CDR3 residues: CASSPRDRAGTDTQYF. DNA for the CDR3: TGTGCCAGCAGCCCCCGGGACAGGGCCGGGACAGATACGCAGTATTTT. The variable domain in full, completed from reference TRBV5-4 and TRBJ2-3, reads ETGVTQSPTHLIKTRGQQVTLRCSSQSGHNTVSWYQQALGQGPQFIFQYYREEENGRGNFPPRFSGLQFPNYSSELNVNALELDDSALYLCASSPRDRAGTDTQYFGPGTRLTVL.

V gene TRBV27 combines with J gene TRBJ2-3; maybe TRBD1 (9 bases). The V gene's germline CDR1 is MNHEY and CDR2 SMNVEV (reference sequence). The V end was cut by 6 bases, the J end by 6 bases, with 22 bases between. The CDR3 consists of 16 residues. In DNA form, the CDR3 reads TGTGCCAGCAGACCGGGAGGGACAGGGTGGTCCGATACGCAGTATTTT. Translation: CASRPGGTGWSDTQYF.

This rearrangement joins TRBV28 to TRBJ2-7, with a possible D match to TRBD1 (6 bases). Germline CDR1 reads MDHEN; CDR2 reads SYDVKM. The CDR3 has 14 amino acids. The V and J ends lost 5 bases and 3 bases respectively, with 14 bases between them. CDR3 sequence (DNA): TGTGCCAGCAGTCCCGGGACACTAATCTACGAGCAGTACTTC. It is translated as CASSPGTLIYEQYF.

CDR3 in DNA: TGTGCCAGCAAATTCCGGACAGGGGGCTCCGAGAACACCGGGGAGCTGTTTTTT. It encodes CASKFRTGGSENTGELFF. The chain is built from TRBV27 and TRBJ2-2, with 11 nucleotides matching TRBD1. J was trimmed by 1 base and V by 7 bases; bases with no gene match: 11. Germline CDR1 MNHEY, CDR2 SMNVEV (reference sequence). The CDR3 is made up of 18 amino acids.

The rearrangement links TRBV21-1 to TRBJ2-1; the table names TRBD1, a call not compared with the DNA. TRBV21-1 represents a pseudogene. This CDR3 has 14 amino acids. Here the CDR3 DNA reads TGTGCCAGCAGCAGTGTGGGGCAGTACAATGAGCAGTTCTTC. Translating gives CASSSVGQYNEQFF.

This clone was recorded only once. This chain links TRBV7-3 with TRBJ2-5, with D possibly matching TRBD2 (7 bases). The CDR3 is 15 amino acids. The V gene lost 11 bases and the J gene lost 0 bases, with 19 bases spanning the gap. Per germline, CDR1 SGHTA and CDR2 FQGTGA. CDR3 region: CAAKGGSGYQETQYF. The DNA of the CDR3 is TGTGCCGCTAAAGGGGGTAGCGGGTACCAAGAGACCCAGTACTTC.